The entry that follows covers one TCR beta chain sequence. Its matching antigen is unknown. TCRdb's copy holds only in-frame clones and misses some; the assay was immunoSEQ multiplex PCR. The top ten clones hold roughly 1.5% of a sample with 65,000 to 95,000 clones, around four fifths of them seen once. This entry is derived from a study of T cell repertoires and HLA-DP antigens. For the study at large: Alloreactive CD4+ T cells targeted HLA-DP on transduced HeLa. Alloantigens: one with one groove difference and one with approximately 11 differences versus self.

The TCR sequence derives from a man in his sixties in good health and CMV-seronegative. Sequences were obtained from CD4+ T cells from PBMCs.

CDR3: CASRLAGEETQYF. The CDR3 nucleotides read TGTGCCAGCAGACTAGCGGGAGAAGAGACCCAGTACTTC. This rearrangement joins TRBV7-2 to TRBJ2-5; TRBD2 matches at 11 bases. The V gene end was trimmed by 6 bases and the J gene end by 3 bases; junction bases not matched to a gene: 0. The CDR3 is 13 residues long. Germline CDR1 SGHTA, CDR2 FQGNSA.